These T cell receptor beta chains were read from a single sample in a study of blood T cell repertoires in COVID-19. Method: immunoSEQ multiplex PCR; TCRdb's copy keeps in-frame clones and lacks some. Here the sample spans 150,000 to 200,000 clones, about 79% being singletons. Sequencing was carried out using peripheral blood. The receptors originated from a woman between 70 and 85 years old with acute or convalescent COVID-19. Each CDR3 is given with its conserved first and last residue. A D gene is named only where the DNA matches it firmly. Clone sizes are given selectively: once, few, many, or a class where the clone is expanded.

d_call: TRBD1; v_call: TRBV19; clone_size: NA; j_call: TRBJ1-2; cdr3_nt: TGTGCCAGTAGTCTCCTCCGGACAGGGGATGGCTACACCTTC; cdr3_aa: CASSLLRTGDGYTF
d_call: NA; v_call: TRBV9; clone_size: NA; j_call: TRBJ1-1; cdr3_nt: TGTGCCAGCAGCGCCGGGGGAGGGTACACTGAAGCTTTCTTT; cdr3_aa: CASSAGGGYTEAFF
d_call: TRBD1; v_call: TRBV27; clone_size: NA; j_call: TRBJ2-1; cdr3_nt: TGTGCCAGCAGTGTAGGACAGGGAACCTACAATGAGCAGTTCTTC; cdr3_aa: CASSVGQGTYNEQFF
d_call: TRBD2; v_call: TRBV5-1; clone_size: once; j_call: TRBJ2-1; cdr3_nt: TGCGCCAGCACCTTAACTAGCGGACCTCCGGAGTCAGTTGAGCAGTTCTTC; cdr3_aa: CASTLTSGPPESVEQFF
d_call: NA; v_call: TRBV5-1; clone_size: NA; j_call: TRBJ2-7; cdr3_nt: TGCGCCAGCAGCTTGGGAGCGATTAGCTCCTACGAGCAGTACTTC; cdr3_aa: CASSLGAISSYEQYF
d_call: NA; v_call: TRBV5-1; clone_size: once; j_call: TRBJ1-5; cdr3_nt: TGCGCCAGCAGCCTTGACAGAAATCAGCCCCAGCATTTT; cdr3_aa: CASSLDRNQPQHF
d_call: NA; v_call: TRBV5-1; clone_size: NA; j_call: TRBJ1-1; cdr3_nt: TGCGCCAGCAGCTTGGTTGACAGCATCCCGGTAGCTTTCTTT; cdr3_aa: CASSLVDSIPVAFF
d_call: NA; v_call: TRBV19; clone_size: many; j_call: TRBJ1-1; cdr3_nt: TGTGCCAGTAGTACCGAACTTTACACTGAAGCTTTCTTT; cdr3_aa: CASSTELYTEAFF
d_call: NA; v_call: TRBV7-3; clone_size: NA; j_call: TRBJ1-5; cdr3_nt: TGTGCCAGCAGCCGTGGGGCTCCTCACCGGGACTCCGAGGGCAATCAGCCCCAGCATTTT; cdr3_aa: CASSRGAPHRDSEGNQPQHF
d_call: TRBD1; v_call: TRBV6-6; clone_size: few; j_call: TRBJ2-5; cdr3_nt: TGTGCCAGCAGCCTGGGACAGATCCAAGAGACCCAGTACTTC; cdr3_aa: CASSLGQIQETQYF
d_call: NA; v_call: TRBV5-1; clone_size: NA; j_call: TRBJ2-7; cdr3_nt: TGCGCCAGCAGCTTGGCCTACAGGGACCAGTATCAGTACTTC; cdr3_aa: CASSLAYRDQYQYF
d_call: TRBD1; v_call: TRBV6-6; clone_size: NA; j_call: TRBJ1-6; cdr3_nt: TGTGCCAGCAGTTTGACAGGGAACAATTCACCCCTCCACTTT; cdr3_aa: CASSLTGNNSPLHF
d_call: NA; v_call: TRBV7-8; clone_size: NA; j_call: TRBJ2-2; cdr3_nt: TGTGCCAGCAGCTACTCGAACACCGGGGAGCTGTTTTTT; cdr3_aa: CASSYSNTGELFF
d_call: NA; v_call: TRBV4-2; clone_size: few; j_call: TRBJ2-7; cdr3_nt: TGTGCCAGCAGCCAAGAGGCTAGCAGCGAGCAGTACTTC; cdr3_aa: CASSQEASSEQYF
d_call: TRBD2; v_call: TRBV7-8; clone_size: once; j_call: TRBJ2-1; cdr3_nt: TGTGCCAGCAGCTTGCCCAGCGGGAGGTACAATGAGCAGTTCTTC; cdr3_aa: CASSLPSGRYNEQFF
d_call: TRBD1; v_call: TRBV27; clone_size: NA; j_call: TRBJ2-7; cdr3_nt: TGTGCCAGCAGATCAGGGGGTACACGGATCTACGAGCAGTACTTC; cdr3_aa: CASRSGGTRIYEQYF
d_call: TRBD1; v_call: TRBV19; clone_size: NA; j_call: TRBJ1-1; cdr3_nt: TGTGCCAGTAAGGGGGCCGCGAGCGACACTGAAGCTTTCTTT; cdr3_aa: CASKGAASDTEAFF
d_call: NA; v_call: TRBV6-5; clone_size: NA; j_call: TRBJ2-7; cdr3_nt: TGTGCCAGCAGCCTCGATTACAGGTCTTCTTACGAGCAGTACTTC; cdr3_aa: CASSLDYRSSYEQYF
d_call: TRBD1; v_call: TRBV2; clone_size: NA; j_call: TRBJ2-3; cdr3_nt: TGTGCCAGCAGTGCAGACAGGGACACCACAGATACGCAGTATTTT; cdr3_aa: CASSADRDTTDTQYF
d_call: NA; v_call: TRBV18; clone_size: NA; j_call: TRBJ2-1; cdr3_nt: TGTGCCAGCTCACCACGAGACAGGTGGAAGCAATTCTTC; cdr3_aa: CASSPRDRWKQFF
d_call: TRBD2; v_call: TRBV24-1; clone_size: NA; j_call: TRBJ2-4; cdr3_nt: TGTGCCACCAGTGAGGGGGGGAGTTCTCTAGCCAAAAACATTCAGTACTTC; cdr3_aa: CATSEGGSSLAKNIQYF
d_call: TRBD1; v_call: TRBV6-5; clone_size: NA; j_call: TRBJ1-5; cdr3_nt: TGTGCCAGCAGTTCTCCTGTGACAGGGCAAAATCAGCCCCAGCATTTT; cdr3_aa: CASSSPVTGQNQPQHF
d_call: NA; v_call: TRBV6-1; clone_size: once; j_call: TRBJ1-1; cdr3_nt: TGTGCCAGCAGTCCATCGAACATGAACACTGAAGCTTTCTTT; cdr3_aa: CASSPSNMNTEAFF
d_call: TRBD2; v_call: TRBV7-3; clone_size: NA; j_call: TRBJ2-3; cdr3_nt: TGTGCCAGCAGCTTTGGGGGAGGGCCGACAGATACGCAGTATTTT; cdr3_aa: CASSFGGGPTDTQYF
d_call: TRBD1; v_call: TRBV27; clone_size: NA; j_call: TRBJ1-5; cdr3_nt: TGTGCCAGCAGTTTAAGATCAGGGGGAATCAGCAATCAGCCCCAGCATTTT; cdr3_aa: CASSLRSGGISNQPQHF
d_call: TRBD2; v_call: TRBV19; clone_size: once; j_call: TRBJ2-2; cdr3_nt: TGTGCCAGTAGATCGGGACTAGCGGAGCGCACCGGGGAGCTGTTTTTT; cdr3_aa: CASRSGLAERTGELFF
d_call: TRBD2; v_call: TRBV2; clone_size: few; j_call: TRBJ2-1; cdr3_nt: TGTGCCACAAAACCGGGACTAGCGGACTCCTACAATGAGCAGTTCTTC; cdr3_aa: CATKPGLADSYNEQFF
d_call: NA; v_call: TRBV6-1; clone_size: NA; j_call: TRBJ2-7; cdr3_nt: TGTGCCAGCAGTGAAGTGGCAGCCTACGAGCAGTACTTC; cdr3_aa: CASSEVAAYEQYF
d_call: TRBD1; v_call: TRBV19; clone_size: many; j_call: TRBJ1-5; cdr3_nt: TGTGCCAGTAGGCCGGGGACAGGGGGCAATCAGCCCCAGCATTTT; cdr3_aa: CASRPGTGGNQPQHF
d_call: NA; v_call: TRBV4-2; clone_size: NA; j_call: TRBJ2-2; cdr3_nt: TGTGCCAGCAGCCTTCGACTGCTAACCGGGGAGCTGTTTTTT; cdr3_aa: CASSLRLLTGELFF
d_call: NA; v_call: TRBV5-5; clone_size: NA; j_call: TRBJ2-3; cdr3_nt: TGTGCCAGCAGCTTGGAGAGGGCAATAACGCAGTATTTT; cdr3_aa: CASSLERAITQYF
d_call: NA; v_call: TRBV30; clone_size: NA; j_call: TRBJ1-5; cdr3_nt: TGTGCCTACAACCTGGGTGGGGGAGGTCAGCCCCAGCATTTT; cdr3_aa: CAYNLGGGGQPQHF
d_call: TRBD1; v_call: TRBV30; clone_size: NA; j_call: TRBJ1-6; cdr3_nt: TGTGCCTGGAGTGTTCGGGACAGCGGTTTGAATTCACCCCTCCACTTT; cdr3_aa: CAWSVRDSGLNSPLHF
d_call: TRBD2; v_call: TRBV27; clone_size: many; j_call: TRBJ2-5; cdr3_nt: TGTGCCAGCAGTTTAACTAGCGAAGAGACCCAGTACTTC; cdr3_aa: CASSLTSEETQYF
d_call: NA; v_call: TRBV5-3; clone_size: NA; j_call: TRBJ1-5; cdr3_nt: TGTGCCAGAAGCTTGGTGGGACAAGGGAATCAGCCCCAGCATTTT; cdr3_aa: CARSLVGQGNQPQHF
d_call: NA; v_call: TRBV21-1; clone_size: NA; j_call: TRBJ1-1; cdr3_nt: TGTGCCAGCAGCAAAAGATGGAGGGCTGAAGCTTTCTTT; cdr3_aa: CASSKRWRAEAFF
d_call: NA; v_call: TRBV7-9; clone_size: once; j_call: TRBJ1-1; cdr3_nt: TGTGCCAGCAGCTCTATCACCGAATCGGTCACTGAAGCTTTCTTT; cdr3_aa: CASSSITESVTEAFF
d_call: NA; v_call: TRBV29-1; clone_size: once; j_call: TRBJ2-5; cdr3_nt: TGCAGCGTTGAAGCGTTTGAGACCCAGTACTTC; cdr3_aa: CSVEAFETQYF
d_call: NA; v_call: TRBV5-1; clone_size: NA; j_call: TRBJ2-1; cdr3_nt: TGCGCCAGCAGCTTGGCGCAGGGTGGCCTCGACAATGAGCAGTTCTTC; cdr3_aa: CASSLAQGGLDNEQFF